Following are 27 T cell receptor beta chains from one sample sequenced in a study of blood T cell repertoires in COVID-19 (dated by TCRdb to the early 2020s). To prepare the library, the immunoSEQ multiplex PCR assay was applied. The source is immuneACCESS, and TCRdb retained only in-frame sequences with V and J called. Part of the clones is not carried over; for the studies checked, unresolved V genes explain less than half of this, and the remainder is unexplained. Present in this sample are about 140,000 clones, more than 60% of which were seen just once. Less than 2% of the sample lies in the top ten. Sequencing input: peripheral blood. The receptors were sampled from a woman aged 60 to 75 with acute or convalescent COVID-19.

V is TRBV16 and J is TRBJ2-7, with D perhaps matching TRBD1 (6 bases). V was cut by 3 bases and J by 5 bases, with 14 bases left in between. This CDR3 region has 14 residues. CDR1 and CDR2 from the germline V gene are KGHSY and FQNENV. The CDR3 DNA is TGTGCCAGCAGCCATCTAGATCCAGGGGACGAGCAGTACTTC. Its translation: CASSHLDPGDEQYF.

This clone was counted a few times. This chain joins TRBV19 and TRBJ2-7, with D perhaps matching TRBD1 (6 bases). Germline V gives CDR1 LNHDA, CDR2 SQIVND (reference sequence). V shed 5 bases and J shed 3 bases, with 17 bases lying between them. This CDR3 contains 15 residues. As DNA, the CDR3 is TGTGCCAGTAGTCCGAGTGCAGGGGATTACTACGAGCAGTACTTC. Its protein is CASSPSAGDYYEQYF.

V gene TRBV12-2 combines with J gene TRBJ1-3. TRBV12-2 is a recognized pseudogene. This CDR3 comprises 18 residues. CDR3 DNA sequence: TGTGCAAGTCGCTTAGCGCAGGCAGCGGGGGCACCTGGAAACACCATATATTTT. It translates to CASRLAQAAGAPGNTIYF.

The chain couples TRBV27 to TRBJ2-7; D call uncertain. The V gene lost 5 bases and the J gene lost 2 bases, with 10 bases spanning the gap. The germline gives CDR1 MNHEY, CDR2 SMNVEV (reference sequence). This CDR3 comprises 13 residues. The DNA for the CDR3 is TGTGCCAGCAGTGCAAGAGGTGCCTACGAGCAGTACTTC. The encoded protein is CASSARGAYEQYF.

This clone turned up a few times. The genes are TRBV11-2 and TRBJ2-1, with D hard to call. In germline, CDR1 is SGHAT, CDR2 FQNNGV. The CDR3 is made up of 13 amino acids. V gave up 1 base and J gave up 10 bases, with 11 bases separating them. The CDR3 spells CASSLGPGIEQFF. The CDR3 bases are TGTGCCAGCAGCTTAGGGCCTGGTATAGAGCAGTTCTTC.

This chain links TRBV29-1 with TRBJ1-2, with D possibly TRBD1 on 5 matching bases. Germline CDR1 is SQVTM and CDR2 is ANQGSEA. Trimming took off 6 bases at V and 4 bases at J, with 21 bases between the two ends. The CDR3 loop spans 15 amino acids. This chain's CDR3 is CSVWGELSAVYGYTF. The CDR3 DNA follows: TGCAGCGTCTGGGGGGAGCTGTCCGCTGTCTATGGCTACACCTTC.

The chain combines TRBV9 with TRBJ2-5; TRBD1 agrees at 8 bases. Losses at the gene ends were 3 bases for V and 6 bases for J; bases not matched to a gene: 10. The CDR3 contains 15 residues. Germline loops: CDR1 SGDLS, CDR2 YYNGEE. The CDR3 DNA follows: TGTGCCAGCAGCGCGCCGGGCAGGGGGCTAAAGACCCAGTACTTC. Translated, it gives CASSAPGRGLKTQYF.

This chain joins TRBV2 and TRBJ2-3; TRBD1 might be the D (6 bases). From germline, CDR1 is SNHLY and CDR2 FYNNEI. CDR3 length equals 16 residues. Trimming cost V 3 bases and J 5 bases, with 18 bases left between them. CDR3: CASSDRQVLNQDTQYF. CDR3 nucleotides: TGTGCCAGCAGTGACAGACAGGTCCTAAATCAAGATACGCAGTATTTT.

The J gene is TRBJ2-2, the V gene TRBV7-8; D not resolved. The length of the CDR3 is 15 residues. Germline V gene data show CDR1 as SGHVS and CDR2 as FQNEAQ. Trimming left V 1 base short and J 10 bases short, with 16 bases between. CDR3 region: CASSLGPVRREELFF. In DNA, the CDR3 is TGTGCCAGCAGCTTAGGCCCGGTCCGCCGAGAGGAGCTGTTTTTT.

This chain uses TRBV7-9 with TRBJ2-3; TRBD2 aligns across 13 bases. The V and J ends lost 4 bases and 6 bases, in that order; junction bases with no gene match: 13. Per the germline V gene, CDR1 is SEHNR and CDR2 is FQNEAQ (reference sequence). The CDR3 totals 18 residues. The CDR3, as DNA: TGTGCCAGCAGCTCTGTACTGACTAGCGGGAGGATAAGGGATACGCAGTATTTT. This translates into CASSSVLTSGRIRDTQYF.

V gene TRBV5-6 combines with J gene TRBJ1-5, with D tentatively TRBD1 (5 bases). The CDR3 consists of 15 residues. Germline V gene sequence: CDR1 SGHDT, CDR2 YYEEEE. Trimming pared 0 bases from V and 5 bases from J, leaving 12 bases between. The CDR3 protein is CASSLGQGGDQPQHF. CDR3 nucleotide sequence: TGTGCCAGCAGCTTGGGGCAGGGTGGGGATCAGCCCCAGCATTTT.

The chain joins TRBV28 to TRBJ1-2; perhaps TRBD1 as D (6 bases). CDR3 size: 14 residues. In germline, CDR1 is MDHEN, CDR2 SYDVKM. Between the trimmed V and J ends, which lost 3 bases and 7 bases, there was a span of 15 bases. This CDR3 reads CASSFGGTGSGYTF. The DNA for the CDR3 is TGTGCCAGCAGTTTTGGAGGAACAGGGTCTGGCTACACCTTC.

This clone was observed a handful of times. The rearrangement uses TRBV10-3 and TRBJ2-1, with a possible D match to TRBD2 (5 bases). Trimming removed 5 bases at V and 2 bases at J, with 16 bases between. Germline assignment: CDR1 ENHRY and CDR2 SYGVKD. The CDR3 runs 16 residues. The CDR3 coding sequence is TGTGCCATCAGTTCCAAGGAGGACTCCCCCTACAATGAGCAGTTCTTC. It encodes CAISSKEDSPYNEQFF.

J is TRBJ2-4 and V is TRBV6-5; D gene uncertain. Trimming took 8 bases from V and 0 from J, leaving 11 bases between them. CDR1 and CDR2 from the germline V gene are MNHEY and SVGAGI. This CDR3 contains 14 residues. The CDR3 nucleotides read TGTGCCAGCGATCTGGGCTTAGCCAAAAACATTCAGTACTTC. Protein: CASDLGLAKNIQYF.

The gene calls are TRBV6-6 and TRBJ2-2; 10 bases are a match to TRBD1. Germline V gene sequence: CDR1 MNHNY, CDR2 SVGAGI (reference sequence). The CDR3 totals 16 residues. V was pared by 3 bases and J by 7 bases, with 8 bases of the junction left unmatched. CDR3 DNA sequence: TGTGCCAGCAGTTATTCCGACAGGGGGCTTGACGGGGAGCTGTTTTTT. As protein: CASSYSDRGLDGELFF.

There are a few counts of this clone. The chain uses TRBV9 and TRBJ2-3, with D perhaps matching TRBD1 (6 bases). The germline V gene has CDR1 SGDLS and CDR2 YYNGEE. This CDR3 is 14 amino acids long. The ends were cut back, 3 bases at V and 0 bases at J, with 8 bases in the middle. The CDR3 DNA reads TGTGCCAGCAGCGAGGGACAAAGCACAGATACGCAGTATTTT. It is translated as CASSEGQSTDTQYF.

On this clone itself: At the DNA level, this CDR3 is encoded by other sequences in the same sample as well. V usage is TRBV29-1 and J usage is TRBJ1-2; 7 positions agree with TRBD1. The CDR3 is made up of 13 amino acids. The germline CDR1 and CDR2 sequences are SQVTM and ANQGSEA. CDR3 region: CSVPRQGVGGYTF. The CDR3 nucleotides are TGCAGTGTACCGAGGCAGGGGGTGGGTGGCTACACCTTC.

This clone was recorded only once. The rearrangement uses TRBV21-1 and TRBJ2-1; whether TRBD1, the table's D call, matches the DNA was not checked. TRBV21-1 is a documented pseudogene. The CDR3 consists of 17 residues. The CDR3 coding sequence is TGTGCCAGCAGCAAAGGACCGGGACAGGGCCATCTCAATGAGCAGTTCTTC. Amino acids: CASSKGPGQGHLNEQFF.

The sample holds a few counts of this clone. The chain employs TRBV5-6 and TRBJ1-5, with 7 bases lining up with TRBD1. CDR3 size: 15 residues. Germline loops: CDR1 SGHDT, CDR2 YYEEEE. V trimming: 2 bases; J trimming: 6 bases; junction bases outside the gene matches: 8. CDR3 sequence (DNA): TGTGCCAGCAGCTTCGGAGGGCAGGGGGGTCAGCCCCAGCATTTT. It yields the protein CASSFGGQGGQPQHF. Full variable domain (rest looked up from reference TRBV5-6 and TRBJ1-5): DAGVTQSPTHLIKTRGQQVTLRCSPKSGHDTVSWYQQALGQGPQFIFQYYEEEERQRGNFPDRFSGHQFPNYSSELNVNALLLGDSALYLCASSFGGQGGQPQHFGDGTRLSIL.

This sequence joins TRBV7-9 and TRBJ1-2; 7 nucleotides line up with TRBD1. The germline CDR1 and CDR2 sequences are SEHNR and FQNEAQ (reference sequence). This CDR3 contains 13 residues. V lost 6 bases and J lost 5; bases outside the gene matches: 6. The CDR3 reads CASSLTGEYGYTF. The DNA of the CDR3 is TGTGCCAGCAGTTTAACAGGGGAATATGGCTACACCTTC.

The CDR3 DNA is TGCGCCAGCAGCTTGGGAGTGGGAACAGGGTCGGCTTCACCCCTCCACTTT. Its protein is CASSLGVGTGSASPLHF. The V gene is TRBV5-1, the J gene TRBJ1-6, with TRBD1 as a possible D gene (6 bases). The CDR3 is 17 amino acids. Germline-derived CDR1 and CDR2 are SGHRS and YFSETQ. Deletions cut 0 bases from V and 9 bases from J, with 19 bases between.

V usage is TRBV30 and J usage is TRBJ2-7; D gene ambiguous. CDR3 length: 11 amino acids. V was pared by 2 bases and J by 4 bases, with 6 bases between. In germline, CDR1 is GTSNPN, CDR2 SVGIG (reference sequence). CDR3 nucleotides: TGTGCCTGGAGTAGAGGATACGAGCAGTACTTC. It codes for CAWSRGYEQYF.

This chain links TRBV3-1 (or the pseudogene TRBV3-2) with TRBJ2-7; D uncertain. The V end lost 6 bases, the J end lost 1 base, and 10 bases lay between the germline ends. Germline CDR1 and CDR2: LGHDT and YNNKEL (reference sequence). The CDR3 totals 13 residues. The CDR3 loop reads CASRRGQSYEQYF. The CDR3 DNA is TGTGCCAGCAGGCGCGGCCAATCCTACGAGCAGTACTTC.

The rearrangement links TRBV27 to TRBJ2-7; perhaps TRBD1 as D (6 bases). Germline CDR1 MNHEY, CDR2 SMNVEV (reference sequence). The V and J ends lost 2 bases and 2 bases respectively, with 10 bases between them. CDR3 length: 14 amino acids. The CDR3 nucleotides are TGTGCCAGCAGTTTAGGACAGAGGCCCTACGAGCAGTACTTC. This sequence encodes CASSLGQRPYEQYF.

The rearrangement links TRBV6-5 to TRBJ2-1, with D possibly being TRBD1 (6 bases). The CDR3 runs 15 residues. V lost 7 bases to trimming and J lost 6 bases, with 19 bases between them. Germline V lookup: CDR1 MNHEY, CDR2 SVGAGI. In nucleotides, the CDR3 is TGTGCCAGCACCCCTGGGGGACAAGGGCTCAATGAGCAGTTCTTC. Translating it yields CASTPGGQGLNEQFF.

The chain employs TRBV5-6 and TRBJ1-1; D gene ambiguous. This CDR3 region has 13 residues. Deletions cut 3 bases from V and 5 bases from J, with 11 bases between. The V gene's germline CDR1 is SGHDT and CDR2 YYEEEE. DNA of the CDR3: TGTGCCAGCAGCTCAAATGCCGGGACTGAAGCTTTCTTT. The encoded protein is CASSSNAGTEAFF.

The rearrangement links TRBV9 to TRBJ1-3; no reliable D call. Germline values: CDR1 SGDLS, CDR2 YYNGEE. V was trimmed by 4 bases and J by 0 bases, leaving 14 bases between them. The length of the CDR3 is 16 residues. CDR3 in DNA: TGTGCCAGCAGCCCCCTCCAGGTGGTCTCTGGAAACACCATATATTTT. The encoded protein is CASSPLQVVSGNTIYF.